Following are 24 T cell receptor beta chains from one sample sequenced in a study of shared clonotypes between healthy human individuals. Repertoires were generated with immunoSEQ multiplex PCR, while TCRdb's copy carries only in-frame clones and drops some. In the table there are roughly 500,000 clones, about three quarters of which are singletons. The sample consisted of PBMCs. These receptor sequences come from a woman in her forties in good health. Some clones in this sample may be carry-over from other donors' samples.

The chain is built from TRBV4-2 and TRBJ2-7; the match to TRBD2 covers 10 bases. The V gene end was trimmed by 6 bases and the J gene end by 0 bases; junction bases not matched to a gene: 5. The CDR3 length is 15 residues. Germline V gives CDR1 LGHNA, CDR2 YNFKEQ. The DNA of the CDR3 is TGTGCCAGCAGTGGGACTAGCGCGAGCTCCTACGAGCAGTACTTC. Amino acids: CASSGTSASSYEQYF.

To note about this clone: This probably arose from a read error, given a far larger clone one base away. V is TRBV4-1 and J is TRBJ2-1; 7 bases map to TRBD2. Germline CDR1 MGHRA, CDR2 YSYEKL. The CDR3 runs 15 residues. The V gene end was trimmed by 4 bases and the J gene end by 7 bases; junction bases not matched to a gene: 10. The DNA for the CDR3 is TGCGCCAGCAGCCCGGGACTAACGGGAGAGAATGAGCAGTTCTTC. It translates to CASSPGLTGENEQFF.

The rearrangement uses TRBV2 and TRBJ1-5; 10 positions match TRBD1. Germline loops: CDR1 SNHLY, CDR2 FYNNEI. CDR3 length: 14 residues. The V and J ends lost 4 bases and 6 bases, in that order; junction bases with no gene match: 3. CDR3 DNA: TGTGCCAGCAGTGGACAGGGGGCTAGTCAGCCCCAGCATTTT. Encoded protein: CASSGQGASQPQHF. Supplemented by reference TRBV2 and TRBJ1-5, the full variable domain reads EPEVTQTPSHQVTQMGQEVILRCVPISNHLYFYWYRQILGQKVEFLVSFYNNEISEKSEIFDDQFSVERPDGSNFTLKIRSTKLEDSAMYFCASSGQGASQPQHFGDGTRLSIL.

This clone came up a few times. V is TRBV30 and J is TRBJ1-6; the D gene is possibly TRBD1 (6 bases). The CDR3 length is 16 residues. V was trimmed by 3 bases and J by 2 bases, leaving 14 bases between them. The germline V gene encodes CDR1 GTSNPN and CDR2 SVGIG (reference sequence). The CDR3 bases are TGTGCCTGGAGGGAACAGGGATTCACCTATAATTCACCCCTCCACTTT. Translation gives CAWREQGFTYNSPLHF.

This rearrangement joins TRBV6-1 to TRBJ1-5; the D is unclear. CDR3 length: 13 residues. V was cut by 8 bases and J by 0 bases, with 8 bases left in between. CDR1 is MNHNS, CDR2 SASEGT, per germline. CDR3 in DNA: TGTGCCAGCTCTAGCCATAGCAATCAGCCCCAGCATTTT. This gives the protein CASSSHSNQPQHF.

The gene calls are TRBV9 and TRBJ2-1; D unresolved. The CDR3 runs to 12 residues. Trimming removed 2 bases at V and 5 bases at J, with 5 bases between. Germline CDR1 reads SGDLS; CDR2 reads YYNGEE. The CDR3 DNA follows: TGTGCCAGCAGCGTCTTAGACAATGAGCAGTTCTTC. Its protein is CASSVLDNEQFF.

This clone was seen ten or more times. This chain links TRBV28 with TRBJ2-2; TRBD2 aligns across 7 bases. CDR1 and CDR2 (germline): MDHEN, SYDVKM. Trimming took 5 bases from V and 4 from J; bases not matched to a gene: 10. The CDR3 consists of 16 residues. CDR3 nucleotide sequence: TGTGCCAGCAGTCCCGGACTAGATCGGAGCACCGGGGAGCTGTTTTTT. Protein sequence: CASSPGLDRSTGELFF.

The V and J genes are TRBV4-1 and TRBJ2-1; TRBD2 matches at 13 bases. Looked up from germline, CDR1 is MGHRA and CDR2 is YSYEKL. This CDR3 is 15 amino acids long. V lost 5 bases, J lost 12 bases, and 10 bases stayed unmatched. The chain's CDR3 is CASSGLAGVPTGQFF. The CDR3 bases are TGCGCCAGCAGCGGACTAGCGGGAGTCCCGACGGGGCAGTTCTTC.

This clone was counted ten times or more. This chain joins TRBV6-1 and TRBJ2-7; tentatively, D is TRBD2 (6 bases). The ends were cut back, 5 bases at V and 2 bases at J, with 10 bases in the middle. Germline V gene lookup returns CDR1 MNHNS and CDR2 SASEGT. The CDR3 loop spans 13 amino acids. DNA for the CDR3: TGTGCCAGCAGTCCTAGCGAGGCCTACGAGCAGTACTTC. Protein sequence: CASSPSEAYEQYF.

Comment on this clone: Possible read error: a much larger clone is one base away. V is TRBV18 and J is TRBJ1-1, with 9 bases identical to TRBD1. Germline V gene lookup returns CDR1 KGHSH and CDR2 LQKENI. V trimming: 8 bases; J trimming: 5 bases; junction bases outside the gene matches: 9. The CDR3 is made up of 14 amino acids. The CDR3 loop reads CASPYGQGRTEAFF. The CDR3 bases are TGTGCCAGCCCCTATGGACAGGGGAGAACTGAAGCTTTCTTT.

This clone has at least ten counts. This chain connects TRBV4-3 to TRBJ2-1, with 7 nucleotides matching TRBD2. CDR3 length equals 13 residues. J lost 14 bases, V lost 0 bases, and 7 bases had no gene match. Germline V gene lookup returns CDR1 LGHNA and CDR2 YSLEER. CDR3 nucleotide sequence: TGCGCCAGCAGCCAAGAGCCGGTGACTAGCAAGTTCTTC. Amino acids: CASSQEPVTSKFF.

The chain recombines TRBV10-3 with TRBJ2-3, with D possibly being TRBD1 or TRBD2 (5 bases each). V lost 8 bases, J lost 2 bases, and 11 bases lay in between. Per the germline V gene, CDR1 is ENHRY and CDR2 is SYGVKD. The CDR3 has 13 residues. The CDR3 DNA sequence: TGTGCCATCGCCGGGGCCAACACAGATACGCAGTATTTT. Residues: CAIAGANTDTQYF.

The chain uses TRBV9 and TRBJ2-2; D is perhaps TRBD1 (5 bases). Germline V CDR1 and CDR2: SGDLS, YYNGEE. This CDR3 region has 18 residues. Trimming took off 3 bases at V and 0 bases at J, with 18 bases between the two ends. The CDR3 DNA reads as TGTGCCAGCAGCGGTATTGGGTGGGGCGAGGCGAACACCGGGGAGCTGTTTTTT. This translates into CASSGIGWGEANTGELFF.

The sample holds a few counts of this clone. The V call is TRBV7-9, the J call TRBJ2-2; D not certain. CDR1 and CDR2 (germline): SEHNR, FQNEAQ (reference sequence). The CDR3 runs 12 residues. V lost 10 bases, J lost 6 bases, and 12 bases lay in between. CDR3 DNA: TGTGCCACCCAGGTCCCCGCCGGGGAGCTGTTTTTT. It codes for CATQVPAGELFF. The full variable domain, in which reference TRBV7-9 and TRBJ2-2 provide the parts outside the CDR3, is DTGVSQNPRHKITKRGQNVTFRCDPISEHNRLYWYRQTLGQGPEFLTYFQNEAQLEKSRLLSDRFSAERPKGSFSTLEIQRTEQGDSAMYLCATQVPAGELFFGEGSRLTVL.

The chain has TRBV11-2 and TRBJ2-7; D is uncertain. The CDR3 spans 11 residues. Trimming removed 2 bases from V and 3 bases from J, with 2 bases in between. Looked up from germline, CDR1 is SGHAT and CDR2 is FQNNGV. DNA of the CDR3: TGTGCCAGCAGCTTACACTACGAGCAGTACTTC. Amino acid sequence: CASSLHYEQYF.

The CDR3 DNA is TGTGCCAGCAGCCAAGGCTCCTTTAACTATGGCTACACCTTC. The encoded protein is CASSQGSFNYGYTF. The V gene is TRBV4-2, the J gene TRBJ1-2; D gene uncertain. This CDR3 comprises 14 residues. Trimming took off 1 base at V and 1 base at J, with 7 bases between the two ends. CDR1 is LGHNA and CDR2 is YNFKEQ in the germline V gene.

The CDR3 sequence is CASSESNLSGEQYF. CDR3 bases: TGCGCCAGCAGTGAGTCGAATTTAAGTGGCGAGCAGTACTTC. The V and J genes are TRBV10-2 and TRBJ2-7; D remains unclear. The CDR3 is made up of 14 amino acids. Trimming cost V 0 bases and J 6 bases, with 12 bases left between them. CDR1 and CDR2 (germline): WSHSY, SAAADI.

This clone was counted between two and nine times. This likely traces to a read error, being one base from a far larger clone. Within the sample, other DNA sequences also encode this same CDR3. The rearrangement uses TRBV30 and TRBJ2-6; a weak D match, TRBD1 (5 bases). Germline CDR1 is GTSNPN and CDR2 is SVGIG (reference sequence). There are 18 residues in the CDR3. This CDR3 reads CAWSVDQGSYSGANVLTF. CDR3 bases: TGTGCCTGGAGTGTAGACCAGGGTTCATACTCTGGGGCCAACGTCCTTACTTTC.

There are many counts of this clone. The genes are TRBV4-3 and TRBJ1-4, with D unclear. The V gene's germline CDR1 is LGHNA and CDR2 YSLEER. This CDR3 contains 16 residues. Deletions cut 0 bases from V and 5 bases from J, with 13 bases between. CDR3 in amino acids: CASSQDIIRGNEKLFF. The CDR3 coding sequence is TGCGCCAGCAGCCAAGATATAATACGGGGAAATGAAAAACTGTTTTTT.

This clone was counted a few times. The rearrangement links TRBV6-5 to TRBJ2-1, with 7 bases aligning to TRBD2. The CDR3 spans 15 residues. V lost 5 bases to trimming and J lost 2 bases; unmatched junction nucleotides: 6. Germline V lookup: CDR1 MNHEY, CDR2 SVGAGI. CDR3 sequence: CASSPRGEAYNEQFF. CDR3 in DNA: TGTGCCAGCAGTCCACGGGGGGAAGCCTACAATGAGCAGTTCTTC.

J is TRBJ2-2 and V is TRBV5-1; 10 bases are a match to TRBD2. Germline-derived CDR1 and CDR2 are SGHRS and YFSETQ. V lost 4 bases and J lost 3; bases outside the gene matches: 3. The CDR3 totals 15 residues. CDR3 coding DNA: TGCGCCAGCAGCCTAGGGACTAGCGACACCGGGGAGCTGTTTTTT. It specifies CASSLGTSDTGELFF.

The J gene is TRBJ1-1, the V gene TRBV7-3, with a possible D match to TRBD1 (5 bases). The germline gives CDR1 SGHTA, CDR2 FQGTGA. V lost 8 bases, J lost 11 bases, and 21 bases lay in between. The CDR3 is 13 residues long. CDR3 residues: CASGETAGVVAFF. The DNA of the CDR3 is TGTGCCAGCGGCGAAACCGCGGGGGTTGTGGCTTTCTTT.

This clone occurred many times. The V and J genes are TRBV7-2 and TRBJ1-2; 7 bases align to TRBD1. Germline trimming cut 5 bases from V and 3 bases from J; bases unmatched to any gene: 9. The germline CDR1 and CDR2 sequences are SGHTA and FQGNSA. CDR3 length equals 15 residues. DNA for the CDR3: TGTGCCAGCAGCCCCCGCCAGGGGGATTACTATGGCTACACCTTC. Translated, it gives CASSPRQGDYYGYTF. The variable domain in full, completed from reference TRBV7-2 and TRBJ1-2, reads GAGVSQSPSNKVTEKGKDVELRCDPISGHTALYWYRQSLGQGLEFLIYFQGNSAPDKSGLPSDRFSAERTGGSVSTLTIQRTQQEDSAVYLCASSPRQGDYYGYTFGSGTRLTVV.

The V gene is TRBV5-4, the J gene TRBJ2-1, with 9 bases matching TRBD2. CDR1 is SGHNT and CDR2 is YYREEE in the germline V gene (reference sequence). There are 14 residues in the CDR3. Trimming at V came to 0 bases and at J to 6 bases, leaving 1 base not matched to a gene. The CDR3 coding sequence is TGTGCCAGCAGCTTGGGACTAGCGGTCAATGAGCAGTTCTTC. Translation: CASSLGLAVNEQFF. Drawing the rest from reference TRBV5-4 and TRBJ2-1, the complete variable domain is ETGVTQSPTHLIKTRGQQVTLRCSSQSGHNTVSWYQQALGQGPQFIFQYYREEENGRGNFPPRFSGLQFPNYSSELNVNALELDDSALYLCASSLGLAVNEQFFGPGTRLTVL.